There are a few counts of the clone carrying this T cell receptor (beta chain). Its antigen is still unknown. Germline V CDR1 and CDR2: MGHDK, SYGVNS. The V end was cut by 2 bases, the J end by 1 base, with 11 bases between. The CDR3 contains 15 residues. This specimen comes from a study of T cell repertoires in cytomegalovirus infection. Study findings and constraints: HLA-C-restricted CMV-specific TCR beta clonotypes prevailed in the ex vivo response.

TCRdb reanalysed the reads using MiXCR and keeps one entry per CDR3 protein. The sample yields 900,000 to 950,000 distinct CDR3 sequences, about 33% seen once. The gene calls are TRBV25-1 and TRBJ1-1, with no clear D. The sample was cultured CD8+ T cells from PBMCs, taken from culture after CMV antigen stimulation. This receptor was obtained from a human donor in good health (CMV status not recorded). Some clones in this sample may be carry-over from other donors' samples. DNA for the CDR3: TGTGCCAGCAGTGAAACGCGGACTTCGAACACTGAAGCTTTCTTT. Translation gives CASSETRTSNTEAFF.